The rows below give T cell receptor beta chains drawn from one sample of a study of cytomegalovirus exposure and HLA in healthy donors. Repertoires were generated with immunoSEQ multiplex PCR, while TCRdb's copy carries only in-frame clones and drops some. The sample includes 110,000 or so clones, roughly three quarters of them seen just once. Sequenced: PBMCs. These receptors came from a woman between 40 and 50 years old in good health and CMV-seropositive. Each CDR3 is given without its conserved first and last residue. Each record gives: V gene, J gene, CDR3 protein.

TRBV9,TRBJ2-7,ASSVEAGAGEQY
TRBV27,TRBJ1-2,ASSSTGAVNYGYT
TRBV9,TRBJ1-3,ASSVRLLQGSTGNTIY
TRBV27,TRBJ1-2,ASSSRTGRAFTYGYT
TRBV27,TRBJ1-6,ASSLLGRGNSPLH
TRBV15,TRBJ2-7,ATSGGVLYEQY
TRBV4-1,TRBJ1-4,ASSQLQNSGEKLF
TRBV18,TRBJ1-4,ASSPITGAAEKLF
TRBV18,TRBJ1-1,ASSPHAVGQGNTEAF
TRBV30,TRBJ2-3,AWSEGLGDTQY
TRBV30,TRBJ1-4,AWSTAWGEVSEKLF
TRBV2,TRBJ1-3,ASSVDRNPGNTIY
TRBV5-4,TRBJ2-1,ASSLTARNHEQF
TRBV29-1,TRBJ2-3,SYPGVLRDTQY
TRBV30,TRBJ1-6,AWSVLRGLNSPLH
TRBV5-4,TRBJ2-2,ASSLDHGVGGELF
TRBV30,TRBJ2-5,AWSPPGLEVETQY
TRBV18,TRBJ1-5,ASSPAGNRNQPQH
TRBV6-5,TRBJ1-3,ASSYGGWGNTIY
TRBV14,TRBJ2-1,ASSQTSTMQF
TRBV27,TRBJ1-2,ASRSTGNYGYT
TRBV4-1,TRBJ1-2,ASSQVQAYYGYT
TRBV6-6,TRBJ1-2,ASNPTGGGGYT
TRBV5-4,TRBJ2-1,ASSTLGGSYNEQF
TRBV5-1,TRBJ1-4,ASSGGVTNEKLF
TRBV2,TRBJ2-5,ASSDSSGGETQY
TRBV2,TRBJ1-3,ASRPEPTGGSGNTIY
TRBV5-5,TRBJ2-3,ASSLRPPAGTDTQY
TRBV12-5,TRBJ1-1,ASGLVPSESEAF
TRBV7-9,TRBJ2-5,ASSLAYVCGETQY
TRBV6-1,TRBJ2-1,ASKRIAELDEQF
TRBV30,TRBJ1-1,AWSVRGWTEAF
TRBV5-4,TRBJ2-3,ASSYGGGGGTQY
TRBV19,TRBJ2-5,ASSIRRGETQY
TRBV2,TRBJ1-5,ASSVGQGFDQPQH
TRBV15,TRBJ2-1,ATSREGGRYNEQF
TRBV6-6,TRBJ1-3,ASIFGGSGNTIY
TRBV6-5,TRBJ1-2,ASSYARTGGNYGYT
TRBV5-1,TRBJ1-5,ASSLAGASNQPQH
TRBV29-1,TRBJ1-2,SVEDLGPGGYT
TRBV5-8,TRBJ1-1,ASSGQGLNTEAF
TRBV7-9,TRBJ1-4,ASSQWTEANEKLF
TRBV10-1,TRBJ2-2,ASSPRGSSYGELF
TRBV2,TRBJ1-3,ASRQGGTGNTIY
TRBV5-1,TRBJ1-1,ASRSGGVNTEAF
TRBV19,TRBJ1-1,ASSILFRPLTGTAKAF
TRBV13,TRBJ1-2,ASSYTRGGYT
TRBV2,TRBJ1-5,ASSGRAGGPQH
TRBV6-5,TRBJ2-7,ASSYSGTGANEQY
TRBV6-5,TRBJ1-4,ASSLTGGVREKLF
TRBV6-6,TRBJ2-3,ASSYEASGGTDTQY
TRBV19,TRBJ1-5,ASMGGLQPQH
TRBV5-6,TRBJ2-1,ASSSTGALYNEQF
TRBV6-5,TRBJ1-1,ASSGAVNTEAF
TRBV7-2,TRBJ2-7,ASSLGASPTYEQY
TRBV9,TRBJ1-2,ASSLLRTNYGYT
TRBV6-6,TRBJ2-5,ASGRARSGGTQY
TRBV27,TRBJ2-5,ASSTGGRETQY
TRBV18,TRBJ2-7,ASSTPQGRYEQY
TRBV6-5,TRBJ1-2,ASSSDRGSYGYT